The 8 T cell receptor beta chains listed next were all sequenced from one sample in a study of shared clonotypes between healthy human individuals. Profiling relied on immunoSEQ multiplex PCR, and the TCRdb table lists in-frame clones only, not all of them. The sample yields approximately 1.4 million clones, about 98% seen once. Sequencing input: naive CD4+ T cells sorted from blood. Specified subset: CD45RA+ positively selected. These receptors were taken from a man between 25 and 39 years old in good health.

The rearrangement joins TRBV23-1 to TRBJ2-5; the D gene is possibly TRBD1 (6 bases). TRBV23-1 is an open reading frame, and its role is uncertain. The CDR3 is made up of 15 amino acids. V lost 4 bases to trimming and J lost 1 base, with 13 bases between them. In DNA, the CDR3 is TGCGCCAGCAGTCCCCCAACAGGGCCCCAAGAGACCCAGTACTTC. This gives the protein CASSPPTGPQETQYF.

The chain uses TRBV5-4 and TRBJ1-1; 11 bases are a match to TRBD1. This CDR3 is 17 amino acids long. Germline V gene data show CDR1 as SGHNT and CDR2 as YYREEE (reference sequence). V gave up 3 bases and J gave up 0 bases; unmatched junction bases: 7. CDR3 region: CASSSGRDRGMNTEAFF. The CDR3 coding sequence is TGTGCCAGCAGCTCTGGCCGGGACAGGGGGATGAACACTGAAGCTTTCTTT.

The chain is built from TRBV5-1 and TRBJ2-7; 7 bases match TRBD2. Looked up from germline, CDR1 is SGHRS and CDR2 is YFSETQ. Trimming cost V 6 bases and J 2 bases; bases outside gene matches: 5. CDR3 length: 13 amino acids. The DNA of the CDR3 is TGCGCCAGCATGAGCGGGGTAACCTACGAGCAGTACTTC. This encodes CASMSGVTYEQYF. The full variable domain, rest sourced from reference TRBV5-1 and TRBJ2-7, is KAGVTQTPRYLIKTRGQQVTLSCSPISGHRSVSWYQQTPGQGLQFLFEYFSETQRNKGNFPGRFSGRQFSNSRSEMNVSTLELGDSALYLCASMSGVTYEQYFGPGTRLTVT.

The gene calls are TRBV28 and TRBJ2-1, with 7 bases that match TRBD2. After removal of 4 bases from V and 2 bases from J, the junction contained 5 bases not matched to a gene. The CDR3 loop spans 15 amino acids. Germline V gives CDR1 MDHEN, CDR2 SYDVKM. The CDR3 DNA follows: TGTGCCAGCAGTTACCCCGGACTAGCCTACAATGAGCAGTTCTTC. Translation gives CASSYPGLAYNEQFF.

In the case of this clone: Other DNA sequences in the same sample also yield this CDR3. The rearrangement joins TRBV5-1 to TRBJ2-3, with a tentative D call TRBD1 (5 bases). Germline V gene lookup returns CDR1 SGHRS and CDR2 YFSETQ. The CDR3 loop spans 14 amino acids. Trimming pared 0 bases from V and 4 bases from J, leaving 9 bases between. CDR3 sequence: CASSLGRAPDTQYF. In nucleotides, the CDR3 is TGCGCCAGCAGCTTGGGCAGGGCCCCAGATACGCAGTATTTT.

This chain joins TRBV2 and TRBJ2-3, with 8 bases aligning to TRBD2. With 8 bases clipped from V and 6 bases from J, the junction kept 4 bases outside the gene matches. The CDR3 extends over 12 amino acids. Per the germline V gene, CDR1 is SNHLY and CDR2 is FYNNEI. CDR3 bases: TGTGCCAGCGCGGGAGGTGATGATACGCAGTATTTT. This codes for CASAGGDDTQYF.

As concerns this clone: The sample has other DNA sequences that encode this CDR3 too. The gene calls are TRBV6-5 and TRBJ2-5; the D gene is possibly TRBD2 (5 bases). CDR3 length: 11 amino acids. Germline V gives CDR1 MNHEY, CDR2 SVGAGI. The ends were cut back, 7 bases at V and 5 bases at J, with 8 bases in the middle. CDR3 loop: CASTRGETQYF. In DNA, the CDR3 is TGTGCCAGCACCCGAGGGGAGACCCAGTACTTC.

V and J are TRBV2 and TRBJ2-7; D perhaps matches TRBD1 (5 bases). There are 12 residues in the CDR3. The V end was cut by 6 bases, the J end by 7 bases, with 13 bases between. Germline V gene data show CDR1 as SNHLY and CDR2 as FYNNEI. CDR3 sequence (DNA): TGTGCCAGCAGATCGGACACCCTGGAGCAGTACTTC. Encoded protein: CASRSDTLEQYF. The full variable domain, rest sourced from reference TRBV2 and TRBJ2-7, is EPEVTQTPSHQVTQMGQEVILRCVPISNHLYFYWYRQILGQKVEFLVSFYNNEISEKSEIFDDQFSVERPDGSNFTLKIRSTKLEDSAMYFCASRSDTLEQYFGPGTRLTVT.